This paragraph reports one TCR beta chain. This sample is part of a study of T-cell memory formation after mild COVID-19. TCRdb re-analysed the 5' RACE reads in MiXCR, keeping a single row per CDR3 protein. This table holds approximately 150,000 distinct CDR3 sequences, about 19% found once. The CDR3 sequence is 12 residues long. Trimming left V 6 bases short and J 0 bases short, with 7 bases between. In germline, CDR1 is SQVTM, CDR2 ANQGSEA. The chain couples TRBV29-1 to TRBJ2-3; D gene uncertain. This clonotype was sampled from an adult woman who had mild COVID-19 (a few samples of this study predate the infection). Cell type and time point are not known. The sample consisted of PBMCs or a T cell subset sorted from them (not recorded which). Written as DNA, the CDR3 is TGCAGCGTCGTCCCTAGCACAGATACGCAGTATTTT. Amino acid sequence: CSVVPSTDTQYF.